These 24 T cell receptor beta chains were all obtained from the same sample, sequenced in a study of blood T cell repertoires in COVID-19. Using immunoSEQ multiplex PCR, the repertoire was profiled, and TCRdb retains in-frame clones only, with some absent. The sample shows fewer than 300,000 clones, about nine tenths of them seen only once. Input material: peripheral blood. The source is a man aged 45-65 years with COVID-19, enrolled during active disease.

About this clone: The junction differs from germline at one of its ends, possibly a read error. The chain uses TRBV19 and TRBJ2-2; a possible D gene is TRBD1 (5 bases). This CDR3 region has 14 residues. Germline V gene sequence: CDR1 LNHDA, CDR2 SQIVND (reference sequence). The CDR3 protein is CASRIGHNTGELFF. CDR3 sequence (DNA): TGTGCCAGTAGAATAGGACACAACACCGGGGAGCTGTTTTTT.

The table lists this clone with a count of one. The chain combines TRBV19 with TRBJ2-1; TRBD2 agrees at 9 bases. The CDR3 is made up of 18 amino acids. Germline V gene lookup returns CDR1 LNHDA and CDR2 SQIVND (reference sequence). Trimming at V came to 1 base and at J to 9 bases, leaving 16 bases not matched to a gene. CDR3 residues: CASSIGRSGGTPRSEQFF. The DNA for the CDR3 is TGTGCCAGTAGTATAGGTAGGAGCGGGGGGACCCCCAGGAGTGAGCAGTTCTTC.

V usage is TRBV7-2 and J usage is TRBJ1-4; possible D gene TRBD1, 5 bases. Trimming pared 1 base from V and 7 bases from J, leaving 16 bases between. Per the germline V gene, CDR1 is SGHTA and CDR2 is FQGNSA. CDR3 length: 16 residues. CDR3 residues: CASSLGQGGFSEKLFF. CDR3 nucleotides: TGTGCCAGCAGCTTAGGTCAGGGCGGTTTTTCTGAAAAACTGTTTTTT.

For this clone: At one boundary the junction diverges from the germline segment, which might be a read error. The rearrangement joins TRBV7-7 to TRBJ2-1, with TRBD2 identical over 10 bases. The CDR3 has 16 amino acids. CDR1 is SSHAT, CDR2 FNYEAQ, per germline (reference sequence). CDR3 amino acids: CASSADSGRWNNEQFF. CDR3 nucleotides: TGTGCTAGCAGCGCCGATAGCGGGAGGTGGAACAATGAGCAGTTCTTC.

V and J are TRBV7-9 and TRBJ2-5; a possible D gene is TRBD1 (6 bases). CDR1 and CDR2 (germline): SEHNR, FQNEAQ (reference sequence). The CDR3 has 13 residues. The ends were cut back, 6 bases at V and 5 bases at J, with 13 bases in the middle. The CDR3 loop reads CASSSRGFETQYF. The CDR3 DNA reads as TGTGCCAGCAGTTCCAGGGGTTTCGAGACCCAGTACTTC.

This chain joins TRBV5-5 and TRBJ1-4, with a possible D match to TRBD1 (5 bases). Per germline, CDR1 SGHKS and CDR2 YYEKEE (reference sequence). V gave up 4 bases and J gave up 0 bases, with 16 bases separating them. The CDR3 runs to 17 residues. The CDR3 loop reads CASSHRGGGSTNEKLFF. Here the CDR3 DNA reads TGTGCCAGCAGCCATAGGGGAGGCGGTTCAACTAATGAAAAACTGTTTTTT.

CDR3 loop: CASSLYGDRQPQHF. In DNA, the CDR3 is TGTGCCAGCAGTTTATACGGGGATCGTCAGCCCCAGCATTTT. J is TRBJ1-5 and V is TRBV27; D is unclear. The CDR3 extends over 14 amino acids. V lost 1 base and J 6 bases, leaving 10 bases between the germline ends. Germline V CDR1 and CDR2: MNHEY, SMNVEV (reference sequence).

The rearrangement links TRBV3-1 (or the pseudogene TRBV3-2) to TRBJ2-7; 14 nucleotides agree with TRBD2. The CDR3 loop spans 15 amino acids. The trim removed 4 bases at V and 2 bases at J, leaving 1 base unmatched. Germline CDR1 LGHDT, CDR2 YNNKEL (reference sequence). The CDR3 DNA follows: TGTGCCAGCAGCCCGGGACTAGCGGGAGCCTACGAGCAGTACTTC. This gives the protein CASSPGLAGAYEQYF.

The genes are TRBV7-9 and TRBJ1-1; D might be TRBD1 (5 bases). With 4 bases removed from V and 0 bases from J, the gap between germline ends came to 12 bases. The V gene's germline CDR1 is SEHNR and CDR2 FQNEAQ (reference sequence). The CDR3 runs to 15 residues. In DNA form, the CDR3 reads TGTGCCAGCAGCTCCGACCTGACAGTGAACACTGAAGCTTTCTTT. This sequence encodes CASSSDLTVNTEAFF.

The CDR3 loop reads CATSGGTDADTQYF. CDR3 nucleotide sequence: TGTGCCACCAGTGGGGGGACAGACGCAGATACGCAGTATTTT. The gene calls are TRBV24-1 and TRBJ2-3; 7 nucleotides match TRBD1. V lost 5 bases and J lost 4; bases outside the gene matches: 5. The germline V gene has CDR1 KGHDR and CDR2 SFDVKD. CDR3 length equals 14 residues.

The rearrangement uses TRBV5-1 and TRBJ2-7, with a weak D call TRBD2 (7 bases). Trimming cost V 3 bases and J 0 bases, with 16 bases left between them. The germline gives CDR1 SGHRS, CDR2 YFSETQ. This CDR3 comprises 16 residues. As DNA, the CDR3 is TGCGCCAGCAGCTACCGCGGGGGCCTAAGCTCCTACGAGCAGTACTTC. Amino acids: CASSYRGGLSSYEQYF.

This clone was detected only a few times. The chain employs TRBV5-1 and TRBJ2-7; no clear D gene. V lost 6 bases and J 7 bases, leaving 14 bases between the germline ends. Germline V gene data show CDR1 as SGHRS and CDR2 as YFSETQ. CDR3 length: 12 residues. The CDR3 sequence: CASNLADGEQYF. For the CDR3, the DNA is TGCGCCAGCAACCTCGCGGATGGGGAGCAGTACTTC.

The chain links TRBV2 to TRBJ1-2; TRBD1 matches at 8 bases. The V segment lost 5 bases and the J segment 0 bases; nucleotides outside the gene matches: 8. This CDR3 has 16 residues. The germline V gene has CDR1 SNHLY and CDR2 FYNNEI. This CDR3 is CASSSPDRAANYGYTF. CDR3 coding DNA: TGTGCCAGCAGTTCTCCGGACAGGGCCGCTAACTATGGCTACACCTTC.

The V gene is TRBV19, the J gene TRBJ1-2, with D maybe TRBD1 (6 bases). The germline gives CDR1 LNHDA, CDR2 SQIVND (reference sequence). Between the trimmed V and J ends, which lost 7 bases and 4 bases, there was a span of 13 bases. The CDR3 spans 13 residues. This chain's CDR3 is CASTSQGFYGYTF. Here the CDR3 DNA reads TGTGCCAGTACCTCACAGGGATTCTATGGCTACACCTTC.

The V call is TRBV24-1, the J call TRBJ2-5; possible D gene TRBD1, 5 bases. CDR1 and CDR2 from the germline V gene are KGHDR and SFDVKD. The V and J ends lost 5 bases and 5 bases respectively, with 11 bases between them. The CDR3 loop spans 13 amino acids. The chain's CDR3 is CATSAAGLETQYF. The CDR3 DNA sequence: TGTGCCACCAGTGCGGCAGGGCTGGAGACCCAGTACTTC.

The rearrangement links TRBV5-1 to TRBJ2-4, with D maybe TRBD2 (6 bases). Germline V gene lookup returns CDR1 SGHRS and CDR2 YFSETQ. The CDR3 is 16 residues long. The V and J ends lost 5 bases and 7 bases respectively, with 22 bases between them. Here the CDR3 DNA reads TGCGCCAGCAGTCTCCCCCAACGGACTAACGGGAACATTCAGTACTTC. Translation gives CASSLPQRTNGNIQYF.

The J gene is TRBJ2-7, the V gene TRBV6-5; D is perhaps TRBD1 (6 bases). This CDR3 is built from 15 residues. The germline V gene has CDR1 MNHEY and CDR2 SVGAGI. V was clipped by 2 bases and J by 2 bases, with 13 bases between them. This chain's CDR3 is CASSYLRRTAYEQYF. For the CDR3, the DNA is TGTGCCAGCAGTTACCTAAGAAGGACAGCCTACGAGCAGTACTTC.

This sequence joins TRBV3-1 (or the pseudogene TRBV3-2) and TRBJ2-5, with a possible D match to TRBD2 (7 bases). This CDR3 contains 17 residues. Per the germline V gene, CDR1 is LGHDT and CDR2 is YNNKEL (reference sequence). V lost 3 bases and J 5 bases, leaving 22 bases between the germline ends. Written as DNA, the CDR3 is TGTGCCAGCAGCCATTTTGCTGGATCTGGGGGGGGCGAGACCCAGTACTTC. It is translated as CASSHFAGSGGGETQYF.

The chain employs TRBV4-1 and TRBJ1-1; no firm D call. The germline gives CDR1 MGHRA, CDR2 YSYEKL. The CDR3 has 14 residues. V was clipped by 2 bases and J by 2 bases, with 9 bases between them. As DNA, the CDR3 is TGCGCCAGCAGCCAATTCCCAGGAAACACTGAAGCTTTCTTT. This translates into CASSQFPGNTEAFF.

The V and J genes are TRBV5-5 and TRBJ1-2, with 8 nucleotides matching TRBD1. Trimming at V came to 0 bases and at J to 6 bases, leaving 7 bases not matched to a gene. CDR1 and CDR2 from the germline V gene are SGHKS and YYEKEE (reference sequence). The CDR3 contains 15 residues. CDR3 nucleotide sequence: TGTGCCAGCAGCTTGGTAGCAGGGGGCATCGATGGCTACACCTTC. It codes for CASSLVAGGIDGYTF.

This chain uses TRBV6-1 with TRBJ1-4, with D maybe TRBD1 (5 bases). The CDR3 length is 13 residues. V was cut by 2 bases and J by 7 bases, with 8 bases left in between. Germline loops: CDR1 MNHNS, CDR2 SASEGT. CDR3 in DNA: TGTGCCAGCAGTGAATTGCAGGGTGAAAAACTGTTTTTT. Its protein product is CASSELQGEKLFF.

The CDR3 nucleotides are TGTGCCAGCAGCCAAGGGGAGAGGGGGAATGCGCAGCCCCAGCATTTT. This encodes CASSQGERGNAQPQHF. The V gene is TRBV3-1 (or the pseudogene TRBV3-2), the J gene TRBJ1-5, with D possibly matching TRBD1 (6 bases). The V and J ends lost 1 base and 7 bases respectively, with 17 bases between them. CDR1 is LGHDT, CDR2 YNNKEL, per germline (reference sequence). This CDR3 spans 16 amino acids.

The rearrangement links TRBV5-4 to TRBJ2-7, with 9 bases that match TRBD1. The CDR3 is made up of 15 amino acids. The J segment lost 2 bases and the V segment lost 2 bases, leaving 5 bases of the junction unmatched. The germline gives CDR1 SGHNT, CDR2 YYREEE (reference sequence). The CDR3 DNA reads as TGTGCCAGCAGCTTCGACAGGGGGGCAGCCTACGAGCAGTACTTC. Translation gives CASSFDRGAAYEQYF.

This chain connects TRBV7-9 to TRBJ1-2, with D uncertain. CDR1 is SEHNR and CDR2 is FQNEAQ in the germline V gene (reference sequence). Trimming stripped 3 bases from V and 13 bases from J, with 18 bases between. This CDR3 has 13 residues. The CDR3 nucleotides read TGTGCCAGCAGCTTCTTAACAGATAGTGCGTGCACCTTC. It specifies CASSFLTDSACTF.